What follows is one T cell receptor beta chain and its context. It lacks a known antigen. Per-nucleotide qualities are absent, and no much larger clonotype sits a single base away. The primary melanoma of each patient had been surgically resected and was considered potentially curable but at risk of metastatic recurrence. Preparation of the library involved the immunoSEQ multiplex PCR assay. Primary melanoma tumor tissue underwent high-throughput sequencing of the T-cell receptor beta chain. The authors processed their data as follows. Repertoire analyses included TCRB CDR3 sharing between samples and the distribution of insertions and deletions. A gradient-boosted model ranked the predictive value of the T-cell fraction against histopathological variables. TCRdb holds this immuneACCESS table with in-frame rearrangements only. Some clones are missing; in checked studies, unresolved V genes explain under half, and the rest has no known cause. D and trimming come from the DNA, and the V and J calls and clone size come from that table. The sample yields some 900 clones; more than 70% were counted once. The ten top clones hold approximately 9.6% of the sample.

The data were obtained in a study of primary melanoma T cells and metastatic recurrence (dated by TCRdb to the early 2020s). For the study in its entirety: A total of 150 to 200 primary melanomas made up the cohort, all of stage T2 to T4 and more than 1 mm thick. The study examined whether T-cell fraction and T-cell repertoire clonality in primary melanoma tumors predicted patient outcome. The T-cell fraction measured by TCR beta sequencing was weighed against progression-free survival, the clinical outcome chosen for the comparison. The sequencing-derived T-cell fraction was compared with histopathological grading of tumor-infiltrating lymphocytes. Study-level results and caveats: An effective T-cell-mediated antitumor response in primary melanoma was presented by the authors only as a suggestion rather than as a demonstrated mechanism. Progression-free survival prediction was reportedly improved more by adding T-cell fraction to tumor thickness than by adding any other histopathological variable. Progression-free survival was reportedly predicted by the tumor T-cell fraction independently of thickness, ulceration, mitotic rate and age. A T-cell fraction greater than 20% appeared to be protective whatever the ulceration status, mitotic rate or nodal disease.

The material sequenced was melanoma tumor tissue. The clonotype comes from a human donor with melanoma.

The CDR3 is CASSLLQTVQFF. The nucleotide sequence is given as TGTGCCAGCAGTTTACTTCAGACAGTACAGTTCTTC. The sequence joins TRBV28 to TRBJ2-1, and possibly TRBD1, on 5 matching bases. The CDR3 starts with the cysteine, ends with the phenylalanine, and has 12 residues. Of all the DNA, just the CDR3 is kept, 36 bases in frame from base 1. CDR1 and CDR2 were assigned from the germline V gene as MDHEN and SYDVKM. V is shortened by 2 bases, J by 13 bases, and the region joining them spans 12 bases.